This entry features one T cell receptor (beta chain) sequence. CDR3 size: 16 residues. V was clipped by 0 bases and J by 1 base, with 13 bases between them. Germline-derived CDR1 and CDR2 are SGHRS and YFSETQ. This record comes from a study of cytomegalovirus exposure and HLA in healthy donors. In the PCR, 60 Vbeta and 13 Jbeta primers were used. Libraries were prepared by immunoSEQ multiplex PCR; TCRdb keeps only in-frame clonotypes and omits some of them. The sample carries approximately 160,000 clones, 70% to 90% recorded once. This receptor was taken from a girl aged 5-17 years in good health and CMV-seropositive. The chain is built from TRBV5-1 and TRBJ1-2; possible D gene TRBD1, 5 bases. The sequenced sample consisted of PBMCs. Here the CDR3 DNA reads TGCGCCAGCAGCTTGGAGGGGCCCCTTATTAACTATGGCTACACCTTC. Protein: CASSLEGPLINYGYTF.